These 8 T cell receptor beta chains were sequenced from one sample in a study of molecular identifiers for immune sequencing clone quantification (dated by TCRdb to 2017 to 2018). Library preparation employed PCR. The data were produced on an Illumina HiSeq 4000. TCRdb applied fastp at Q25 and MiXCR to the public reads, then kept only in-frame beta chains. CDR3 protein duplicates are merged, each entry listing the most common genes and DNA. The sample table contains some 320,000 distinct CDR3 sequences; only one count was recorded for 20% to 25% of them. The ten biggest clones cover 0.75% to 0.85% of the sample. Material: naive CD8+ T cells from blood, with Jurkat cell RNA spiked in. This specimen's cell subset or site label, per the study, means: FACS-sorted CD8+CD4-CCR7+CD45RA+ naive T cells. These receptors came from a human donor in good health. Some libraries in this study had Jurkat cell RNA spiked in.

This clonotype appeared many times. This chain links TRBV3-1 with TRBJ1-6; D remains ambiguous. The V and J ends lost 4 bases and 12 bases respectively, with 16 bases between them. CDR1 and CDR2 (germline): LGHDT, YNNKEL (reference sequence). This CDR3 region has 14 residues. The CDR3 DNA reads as TGTGCCAGCAGCCTAACTACGGCGGGCCGACCCCTCCACTTT. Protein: CASSLTTAGRPLHF.

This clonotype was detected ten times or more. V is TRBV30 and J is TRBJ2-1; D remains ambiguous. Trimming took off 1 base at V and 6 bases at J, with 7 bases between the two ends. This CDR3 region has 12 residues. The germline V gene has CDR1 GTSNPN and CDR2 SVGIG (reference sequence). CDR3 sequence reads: CAWSGQRNEQFF. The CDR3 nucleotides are TGTGCCTGGAGTGGTCAGCGCAATGAGCAGTTCTTC. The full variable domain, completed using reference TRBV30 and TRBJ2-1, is SQTIHQWPATLVQPVGSPLSLECTVEGTSNPNLYWYRQAAGRGLQLLFYSVGIGQISSEVPQNLSASRPQDRQFILSSKKLLLSDSGFYLCAWSGQRNEQFFGPGTRLTVL.

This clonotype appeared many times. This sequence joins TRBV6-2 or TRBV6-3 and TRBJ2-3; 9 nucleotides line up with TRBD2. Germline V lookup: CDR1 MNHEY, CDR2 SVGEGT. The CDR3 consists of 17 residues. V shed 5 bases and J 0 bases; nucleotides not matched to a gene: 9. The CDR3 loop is CASSRPGTSRSTDTQYF. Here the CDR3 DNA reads TGTGCCAGCAGTCGTCCCGGGACTAGCAGGAGCACAGATACGCAGTATTTT.

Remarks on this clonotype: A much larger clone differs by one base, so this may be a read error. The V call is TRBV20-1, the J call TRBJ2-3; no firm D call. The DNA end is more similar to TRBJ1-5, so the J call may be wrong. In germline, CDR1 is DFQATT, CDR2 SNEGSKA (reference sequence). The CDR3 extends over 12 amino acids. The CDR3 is CSARDPRYTQHF. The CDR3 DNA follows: TGCAGTGCTAGAGATCCCCGATATACGCAGCATTTT.

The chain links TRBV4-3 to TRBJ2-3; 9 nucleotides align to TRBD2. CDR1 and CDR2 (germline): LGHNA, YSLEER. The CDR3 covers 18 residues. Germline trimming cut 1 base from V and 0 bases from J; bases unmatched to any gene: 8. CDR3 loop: CASSQGSAGTSSTDTQYF. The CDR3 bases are TGCGCCAGCAGCCAAGGATCTGCTGGGACTAGCAGCACAGATACGCAGTATTTT.

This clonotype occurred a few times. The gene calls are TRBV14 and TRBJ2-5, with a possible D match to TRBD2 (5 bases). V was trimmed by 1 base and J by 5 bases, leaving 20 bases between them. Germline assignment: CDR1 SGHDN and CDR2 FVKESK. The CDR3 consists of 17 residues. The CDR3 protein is CASSQAASSLFEETQYF. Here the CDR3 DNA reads TGTGCCAGCAGCCAAGCGGCTAGCAGTCTCTTTGAGGAGACCCAGTACTTC.

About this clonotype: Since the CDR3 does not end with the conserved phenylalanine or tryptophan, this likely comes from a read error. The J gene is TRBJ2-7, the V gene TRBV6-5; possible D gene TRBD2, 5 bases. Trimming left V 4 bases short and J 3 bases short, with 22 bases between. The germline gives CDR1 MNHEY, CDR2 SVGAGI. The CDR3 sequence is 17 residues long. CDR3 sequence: CASSSFNGVLFNYEQYL. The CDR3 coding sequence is TGTGCCAGCAGTTCCTTTAACGGGGTCCTATTCAACTACGAGCAGTACCTC.

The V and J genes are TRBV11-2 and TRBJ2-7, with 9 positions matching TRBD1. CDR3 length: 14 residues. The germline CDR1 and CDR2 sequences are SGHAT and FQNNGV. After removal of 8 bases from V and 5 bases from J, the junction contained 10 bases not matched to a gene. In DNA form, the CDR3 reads TGTGCCAGCGCTCCGGGACAGGGCACCAACGAGCAGTACTTC. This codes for CASAPGQGTNEQYF.